Only a few counts were recorded for the clone carrying this T cell receptor beta chain. Its antigen remains unknown. The data derive from a study of vaccination and CD4 T cells after COVID-19. For the study at large: The convalescents included six males and four females, and among them two were Hispanic while seven were Caucasian. Each individual in the study obtained two doses of BNT162b2 or mRNA-1273 vaccine. Investigators drew the post-COVID samples a median around 100 days after diagnosis, with a range of 35 to 161. Findings and limits, study-wide: Median SARS-CoV-2-reactive clonotypes rose from approximately 23 to 38, not significantly.

Germline CDR1 is SGHTA and CDR2 is FQGNSA. There are 16 residues in the CDR3. V was clipped by 2 bases and J by 2 bases; unmatched bases: 3. Treatment indicated: approximately 9-day PBMC culture with coronavirus spike peptide pools or control peptides (ViraFEST assay). An Oncomine TCR Beta short-read assay was used to sequence the DNA from cultured CD4+ T cells. Using its own MiXCR run on the PCR reads, TCRdb lists one record per CDR3 protein. This table has about 19,000 distinct CDR3 sequences, approximately 30% appearing once. The V and J genes are TRBV7-2 and TRBJ2-2; TRBD1 matches at 9 bases. The TCR sequence derives from a human donor with COVID-19. Sequenced input: cultured CD4+ T cells from blood. The CDR3 sequence is CASSLWGQGNTGELFF. In DNA, the CDR3 is TGTGCCAGCAGCTTATGGGGACAGGGAAACACCGGGGAGCTGTTTTTT.